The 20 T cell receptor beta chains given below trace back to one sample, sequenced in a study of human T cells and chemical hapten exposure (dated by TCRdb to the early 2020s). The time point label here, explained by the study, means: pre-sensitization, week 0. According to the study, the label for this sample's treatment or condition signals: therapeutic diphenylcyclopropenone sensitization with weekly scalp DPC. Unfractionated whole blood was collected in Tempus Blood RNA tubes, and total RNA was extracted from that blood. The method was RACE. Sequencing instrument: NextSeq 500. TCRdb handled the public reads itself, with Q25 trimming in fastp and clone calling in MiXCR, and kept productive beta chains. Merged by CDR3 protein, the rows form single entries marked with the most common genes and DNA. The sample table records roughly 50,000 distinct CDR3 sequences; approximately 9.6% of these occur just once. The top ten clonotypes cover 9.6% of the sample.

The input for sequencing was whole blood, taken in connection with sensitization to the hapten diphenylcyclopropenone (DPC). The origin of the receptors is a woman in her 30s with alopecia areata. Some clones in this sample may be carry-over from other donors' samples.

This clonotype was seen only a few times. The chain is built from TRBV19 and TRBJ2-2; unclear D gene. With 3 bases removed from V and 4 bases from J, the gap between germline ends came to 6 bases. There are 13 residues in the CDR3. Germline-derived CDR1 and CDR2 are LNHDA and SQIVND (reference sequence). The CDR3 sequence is CASSIQSTGELFF. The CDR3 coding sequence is TGTGCCAGTAGTATCCAGAGCACCGGGGAGCTGTTTTTT.

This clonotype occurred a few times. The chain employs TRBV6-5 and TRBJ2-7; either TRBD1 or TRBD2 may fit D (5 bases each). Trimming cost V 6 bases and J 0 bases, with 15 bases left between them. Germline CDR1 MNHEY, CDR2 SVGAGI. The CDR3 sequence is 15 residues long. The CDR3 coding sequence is TGTGCCAGCAGAACCCGGGACGCCCTCTCCTACGAGCAGTACTTC. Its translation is CASRTRDALSYEQYF.

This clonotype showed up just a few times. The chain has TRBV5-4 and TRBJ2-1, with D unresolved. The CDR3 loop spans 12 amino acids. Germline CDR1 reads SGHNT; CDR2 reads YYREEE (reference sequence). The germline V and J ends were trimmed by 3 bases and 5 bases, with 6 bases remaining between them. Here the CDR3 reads CASSSRNNEQFF. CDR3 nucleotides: TGTGCCAGCAGCTCGAGGAACAATGAGCAGTTCTTC.

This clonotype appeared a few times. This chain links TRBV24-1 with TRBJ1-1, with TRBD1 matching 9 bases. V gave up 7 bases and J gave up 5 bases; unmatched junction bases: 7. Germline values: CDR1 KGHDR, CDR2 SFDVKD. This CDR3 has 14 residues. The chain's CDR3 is CATRAEQGATEAFF. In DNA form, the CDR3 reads TGTGCCACCAGAGCAGAACAGGGGGCAACTGAAGCTTTCTTT.

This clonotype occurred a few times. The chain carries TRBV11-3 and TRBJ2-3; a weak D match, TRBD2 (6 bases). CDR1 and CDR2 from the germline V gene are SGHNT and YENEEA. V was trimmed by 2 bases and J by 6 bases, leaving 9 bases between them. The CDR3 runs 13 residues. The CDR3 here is CASSLSRGDTQYF. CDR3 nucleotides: TGTGCCAGCAGCTTAAGCCGGGGGGATACGCAGTATTTT.

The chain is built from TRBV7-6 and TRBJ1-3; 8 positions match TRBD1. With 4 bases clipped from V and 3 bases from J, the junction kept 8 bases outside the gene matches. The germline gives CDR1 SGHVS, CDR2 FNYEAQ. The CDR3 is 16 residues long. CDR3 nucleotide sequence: TGTGCCAGCAGCTCGTCGGACAGGGCGGGTGGAAACACCATATATTTT. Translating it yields CASSSSDRAGGNTIYF.

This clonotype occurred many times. The CDR3 reads CASSHAPISGKNTGELFF. The DNA for the CDR3 is TGTGCCAGCAGCCACGCCCCCATCAGCGGGAAAAACACCGGGGAGCTGTTTTTT. This chain connects TRBV6-2 or TRBV6-3 to TRBJ2-2, with 7 bases aligning to TRBD2. The germline V gene has CDR1 MNHEY and CDR2 SVGEGT. The V and J ends lost 6 bases and 2 bases, in that order; junction bases with no gene match: 15. This CDR3 comprises 18 residues.

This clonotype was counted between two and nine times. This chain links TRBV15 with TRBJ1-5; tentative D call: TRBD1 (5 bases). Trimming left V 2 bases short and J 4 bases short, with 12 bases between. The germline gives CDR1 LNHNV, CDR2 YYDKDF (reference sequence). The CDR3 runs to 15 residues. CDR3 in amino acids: CATSRSGGGNQPQHF. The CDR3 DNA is TGTGCCACCAGCAGATCGGGGGGGGGGAATCAGCCCCAGCATTTT.

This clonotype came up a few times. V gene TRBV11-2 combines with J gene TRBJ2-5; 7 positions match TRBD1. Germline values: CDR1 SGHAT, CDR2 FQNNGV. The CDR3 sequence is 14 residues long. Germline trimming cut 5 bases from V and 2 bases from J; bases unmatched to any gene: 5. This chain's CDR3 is CASSQGQRQETQYF. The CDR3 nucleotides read TGTGCCAGCAGCCAGGGACAGCGACAAGAGACCCAGTACTTC.

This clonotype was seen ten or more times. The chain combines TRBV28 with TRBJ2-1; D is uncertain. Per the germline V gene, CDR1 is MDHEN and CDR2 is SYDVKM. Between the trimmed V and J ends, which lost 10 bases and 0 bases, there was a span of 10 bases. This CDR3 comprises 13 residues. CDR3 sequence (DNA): TGTGCCACCGGACGAAGCTCCTACAATGAGCAGTTCTTC. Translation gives CATGRSSYNEQFF.

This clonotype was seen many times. The DNA for the CDR3 is TGTGCCAGCAGTTTTTCCCCGACAGGGGGCGCAGGGGAAAAACTGTTTTTT. Amino acid sequence: CASSFSPTGGAGEKLFF. The rearrangement joins TRBV6-5 to TRBJ1-4; 10 bases match TRBD1. The CDR3 has 17 amino acids. CDR1 is MNHEY and CDR2 is SVGAGI in the germline V gene. J was trimmed by 8 bases and V by 4 bases; bases with no gene match: 13.

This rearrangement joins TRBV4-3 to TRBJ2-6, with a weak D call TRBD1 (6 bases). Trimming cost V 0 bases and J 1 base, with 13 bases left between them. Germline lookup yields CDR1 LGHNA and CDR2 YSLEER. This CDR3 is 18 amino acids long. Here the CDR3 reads CASSQDVTGTSGANVLTF. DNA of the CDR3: TGCGCCAGCAGCCAAGATGTAACAGGGACATCTGGGGCCAACGTCCTGACTTTC.

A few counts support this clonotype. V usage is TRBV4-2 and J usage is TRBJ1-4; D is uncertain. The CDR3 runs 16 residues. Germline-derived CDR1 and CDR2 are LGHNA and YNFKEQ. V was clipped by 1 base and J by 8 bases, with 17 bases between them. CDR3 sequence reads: CASSQGPVGVGEKLFF. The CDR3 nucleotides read TGTGCCAGCAGCCAAGGACCGGTTGGGGTAGGGGAAAAACTGTTTTTT.

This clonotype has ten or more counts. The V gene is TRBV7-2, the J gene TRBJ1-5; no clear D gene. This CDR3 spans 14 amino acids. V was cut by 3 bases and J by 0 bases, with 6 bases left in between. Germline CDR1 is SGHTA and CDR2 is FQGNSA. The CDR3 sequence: CASSLGYSNQPQHF. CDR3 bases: TGTGCCAGCAGCTTGGGTTATAGCAATCAGCCCCAGCATTTT.

Here the CDR3 reads CASSYRMGYEAFF. Written as DNA, the CDR3 is TGTGCCAGCAGTTACCGTATGGGTTATGAAGCTTTCTTT. The rearrangement uses TRBV6-5 and TRBJ1-1; the D is unclear. The CDR3 sequence is 13 residues long. V was cut by 2 bases and J by 7 bases, with 11 bases left in between. Per germline, CDR1 MNHEY and CDR2 SVGAGI.

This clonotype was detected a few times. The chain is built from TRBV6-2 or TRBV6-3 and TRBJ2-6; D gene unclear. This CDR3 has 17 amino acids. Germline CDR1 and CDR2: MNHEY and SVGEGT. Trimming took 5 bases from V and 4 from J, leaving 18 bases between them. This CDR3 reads CASSPPDRPRGANVLTF. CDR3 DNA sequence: TGTGCCAGCAGTCCCCCCGATAGACCCCGGGGGGCCAACGTCCTGACTTTC.

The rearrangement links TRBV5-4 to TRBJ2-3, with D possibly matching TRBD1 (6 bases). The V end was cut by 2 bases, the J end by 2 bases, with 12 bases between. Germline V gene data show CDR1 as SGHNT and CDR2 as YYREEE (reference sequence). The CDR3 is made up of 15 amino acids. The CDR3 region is CASSLGGTTTDTQYF. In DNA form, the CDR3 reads TGTGCCAGCAGCTTAGGGGGTACAACCACAGATACGCAGTATTTT.

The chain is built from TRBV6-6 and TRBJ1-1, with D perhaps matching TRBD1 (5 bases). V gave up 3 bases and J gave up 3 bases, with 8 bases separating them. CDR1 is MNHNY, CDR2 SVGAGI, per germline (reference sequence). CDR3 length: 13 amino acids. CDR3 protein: CASSYDRDTEAFF. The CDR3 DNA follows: TGTGCCAGCAGTTATGACAGAGACACTGAAGCTTTCTTT.

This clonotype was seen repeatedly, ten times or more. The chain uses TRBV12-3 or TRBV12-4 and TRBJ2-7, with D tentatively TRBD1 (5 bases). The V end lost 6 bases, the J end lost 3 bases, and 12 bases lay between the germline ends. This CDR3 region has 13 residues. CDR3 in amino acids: CASSLTGFYEQYF. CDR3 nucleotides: TGTGCCAGCAGCTTAACAGGATTCTACGAGCAGTACTTC.

This CDR3 is CASSSLSRGQDEQYF. The DNA of the CDR3 is TGTGCCAGCAGTTCCCTCTCCAGGGGGCAGGACGAGCAGTACTTC. V is TRBV6-2 or TRBV6-3 and J is TRBJ2-7; 8 bases align to TRBD1. CDR3 length: 15 residues. CDR1 MNHEY and CDR2 SVGEGT come from the germline V gene. Germline trimming cut 4 bases from V and 5 bases from J; bases unmatched to any gene: 10.